The 2 T cell receptor beta chains listed next were all sequenced from one sample in a study of shared clonotypes between healthy human individuals (dated by TCRdb to the early 2020s). CD8 naive samples were obtained by positive selection for CCR7 among CD45RO-negative cells, yielding a CD45RA+CCR7+ population from which TemRA cells were excluded. Library prep was done by the immunoSEQ multiplex PCR assay. TCRdb mirrors the immuneACCESS table, restricted to in-frame sequences. Some clones are absent from its copies; in checked studies, under half trace to an unresolved V gene, and the reason for the others is unknown. The sample includes 2 million to 2.5 million clones, with about 95% observed a single time. The ten largest account for around 1.1% of the sample. The sequenced sample was naive CD8+ T cells sorted from blood. The sample's cell subset or site label is to be understood as: CD45RA+CCR7+. The receptors shown here come from a man aged 18 to 29 in good health.

This clone appeared a single time. The J gene is TRBJ2-7, the V gene TRBV2, with 9 bases identical to TRBD2. After removal of 8 bases from V and 3 bases from J, the junction contained 11 bases not matched to a gene. CDR1 and CDR2 (germline): SNHLY, FYNNEI. The CDR3 contains 15 residues. DNA for the CDR3: TGTGCCAGCGTTGAAGCGGGGGGCCTAGTCTACGAGCAGTACTTC. Translating it yields CASVEAGGLVYEQYF.

This chain connects TRBV9 to TRBJ2-7; D gene unclear. CDR1 SGDLS and CDR2 YYNGEE come from the germline V gene. The CDR3 is 11 residues long. The ends were cut back, 10 bases at V and 4 bases at J, with 12 bases in the middle. Written as DNA, the CDR3 is TGTGCCCCAGCGTTAGTTTACGAGCAGTACTTC. Translating gives CAPALVYEQYF.